The present entry profiles one T cell receptor beta chain with its context. This sample is drawn from a study of cytomegalovirus exposure and HLA in healthy donors. The CDR3 totals 13 residues. CDR1 SGHVS and CDR2 FQNEAQ come from the germline V gene. V lost 8 bases, J lost 3 bases, and 13 bases lay in between. Using immunoSEQ multiplex PCR, the repertoire was profiled, and TCRdb retains in-frame clones only, with some absent. The table shows 120,000 to 150,000 clones, with approximately 90% occurring only once. The source of this sequence is a man aged 18-30 years in good health and CMV-seronegative. What was sequenced was PBMCs. The rearrangement uses TRBV7-8 and TRBJ1-1; unclear D gene. The CDR3 protein is CASSQIRYTEAFF. The CDR3, as DNA: TGTGCCAGCTCCCAAATTCGGTACACTGAAGCTTTCTTT.